This T cell receptor (beta chain) stems from a study of shared clonotypes between healthy human individuals. The CDR3 consists of 14 residues. Germline values: CDR1 SEHNR, CDR2 FQNEAQ (reference sequence). Trimming removed 3 bases from V and 7 bases from J, with 15 bases in between. The method was immunoSEQ multiplex PCR; TCRdb's version includes in-frame clones alone and lacks a portion of them. Here the sample spans approximately 2,300,000 clones, just under 95% being singletons. The TCR was taken from a man between 18 and 35 years old in good health. Some clones in this sample may be carry-over from other donors' samples. The chain combines TRBV7-9 with TRBJ1-2; D remains ambiguous. The sample comprised naive CD4+ T cells from PBMCs. Subset indicated: CD45RA+ positively selected. The CDR3 coding sequence is TGTGCCAGCAGCTTCGGACCGGGCGTGGTTGGCTACACCTTC. Protein sequence: CASSFGPGVVGYTF.